Listed below are T cell receptor beta chains from one sample, sequenced in a study of shared clonotypes between healthy human individuals. The method was immunoSEQ multiplex PCR; TCRdb's version includes in-frame clones alone and lacks a portion of them. Found here are 2.5 million or so clones, approximately 90% of them singletons; the top ten hold about 0.13%. The source material was naive CD4+ T cells sorted from blood. Receptor source: a man between 18 and 29 years old in good health. CDR3s include the opening cysteine and the closing phenylalanine or tryptophan.

>TRBJ2-3|15|TRBV4-1
CASSQVQGLTDTQYF
>TRBJ2-1|15|TRBV5-1
CASSTEGAPYNEQFF
>TRBJ1-2|13|TRBV5-1
CASSWDWDYGYTF
>TRBJ2-2|15|TRBV10-3
CAISESLLGVGELFF
>TRBJ2-5|16|TRBV6-5
CASSYQRQGEGETQYF
>TRBJ1-4|16|TRBV2
CASSQNRQGGYEKLFF
>TRBJ1-2|15|TRBV10-2
CASSESGSPNYGYTF
>TRBJ2-1|14|TRBV9
CASTAGISYNEQFF
>TRBJ2-1|15|TRBV7-2
CASSLTSGLYNEQFF
>TRBJ2-3|13|TRBV5-1
CASSPLLDLTQYF
>TRBJ2-5|13|TRBV6-5
CASTGQPEETQYF
>TRBJ2-6|19|TRBV14
CASSPSTLAMGSGANVLTF
>TRBJ2-3|17|TRBV10-3
CAISETGGQTSTDTQYF
>TRBJ1-2|15|TRBV10-3
CAISEGTHSNYGYTF
>TRBJ2-7|14|TRBV2
CASSGQEVGGEQYF
>TRBJ1-1|18|TRBV19
CASSITRNSLLRHTEAFF
>TRBJ2-3|14|TRBV5-5
CASSFEGVPDTQYF
>TRBJ2-6|16|TRBV5-1
CASSSGGSSGANVLTF
>TRBJ1-2|14|TRBV10-3
CAISESFSGYGYTF
>TRBJ1-5|24|TRBV19
CASSIQRQRSMVGQGRYSNQPQHF
>TRBJ1-6|14|TRBV6-5
CASSLGRLRSPLHF
>TRBJ1-6|12|TRBV7-9
CASSLMNSPLHF
>TRBJ2-7|12|TRBV18
CASGPRSYEQYF
>TRBJ2-7|13|TRBV2
CATSFGRDNEQYF
>TRBJ2-4|12|TRBV5-8
CAPGIAKNIQYF
>TRBJ2-7|14|TRBV9
CASSVEGGIYEQYF
>TRBJ2-4|15|TRBV6-6
CASRAQALAKNIQYF
>TRBJ2-3|13|TRBV7-2
CASSGDFPDTQYF
>TRBJ1-5|14|TRBV18
CASSPMGVGQPQHF
>TRBJ1-2|14|TRBV6-6
CASSYRQGNYGYTF
>TRBJ2-7|14|TRBV4-3
CASSPPGSSYEQYF
>TRBJ1-5|15|TRBV18
CASSGGGAGNQPQHF
>TRBJ1-2|14|TRBV25-1
CASSSGTFNYGYTF
>TRBJ1-1|14|TRBV11-2
CASNWQGSYTEAFF
>TRBJ1-3|16|TRBV9
CASSVEPGGVLDTIYF
>TRBJ1-3|17|TRBV27
CASSLRGERFAGNTIYF
>TRBJ1-1|14|TRBV7-3
CASSPGGVNTEAFF
>TRBJ2-5|13|TRBV7-2
CASSLGETETQYF
>TRBJ2-2|17|TRBV4-1
CASSQDRASGDTGELFF
>TRBJ2-2|15|TRBV10-1
CASSESGGVGGELFF
>TRBJ2-7|16|TRBV4-2
CASSQDGQGAIYEQYF
>TRBJ2-7|14|TRBV6-1
CASTKFTGTYEQYF
>TRBJ2-2|13|TRBV18
CASSYSGSGELFF
>TRBJ2-7|13|TRBV5-4
CASSLFREGEQYF
>TRBJ2-3|17|TRBV19
CASTPGLAGGRTDTQYF
>TRBJ2-1|14|TRBV29-1
CSVPDRVGYNEQFF
>TRBJ2-3|15|TRBV7-2
CASSVRRAATDTQYF
>TRBJ2-7|16|TRBV6-1
CASSEAGTSGKYEQYF
>TRBJ2-1|16|TRBV11-2
CASSPLTSAFNNEQFF